These 6 T cell receptor beta chains share one sample of origin, sequenced in a study of T cell responses to AZD1222 COVID-19 vaccine. The protocol was immunoSEQ multiplex PCR, while the TCRdb copy is restricted to in-frame clones and leaves out a portion. In the table there are more than 95,000 clones, roughly 87% of which are singletons. This specimen was peripheral blood, taken on day 0 of MenACWY control vaccination. These receptors originate from an adult in good health.

This chain connects TRBV3-1 (or the pseudogene TRBV3-2) to TRBJ2-7, with a tentative D call TRBD1 (6 bases). Germline V gene lookup returns CDR1 LGHDT and CDR2 YNNKEL (reference sequence). The CDR3 extends over 15 amino acids. Trimming cost V 4 bases and J 3 bases, with 16 bases left between them. The CDR3 loop is CASSPRVGTIYEQYF. The CDR3 DNA reads as TGTGCCAGCAGCCCTCGAGTCGGGACAATCTACGAGCAGTACTTC.

The gene calls are TRBV6-5 and TRBJ1-1; D is unclear. Germline V gives CDR1 MNHEY, CDR2 SVGAGI. Trimming pared 0 bases from V and 3 bases from J, leaving 11 bases between. The CDR3 loop spans 15 amino acids. CDR3 amino acids: CASSYSDPGDTEAFF. The CDR3 region has the DNA TGTGCCAGCAGTTACTCGGACCCCGGGGACACTGAAGCTTTCTTT.

This sequence joins TRBV28 and TRBJ2-3; D is unclear. V was shortened by 3 bases and J by 1 base, with 20 bases between the two germline ends. Germline values: CDR1 MDHEN, CDR2 SYDVKM. The CDR3 extends over 18 amino acids. In nucleotides, the CDR3 is TGTGCCAGCAGTTTTTGGAAAGGTACTTCAGACCGCACAGATACGCAGTATTTT. Translating it yields CASSFWKGTSDRTDTQYF.

The chain is built from TRBV5-4 and TRBJ1-2; D may be TRBD1 (5 bases). V lost 2 bases and J lost 4, with 12 bases in between. Germline CDR1 reads SGHNT; CDR2 reads YYREEE (reference sequence). There are 14 residues in the CDR3. CDR3 nucleotide sequence: TGTGCCAGCAGCTTCGTGAAGGGACCCTATGGCTACACCTTC. It is translated as CASSFVKGPYGYTF.

The J gene is TRBJ2-5, the V gene TRBV29-1, with D tentatively TRBD1 (6 bases). Trimming shortened V by 4 bases and J by 4 bases, and 10 bases separated the two germline ends. Germline V gene lookup returns CDR1 SQVTM and CDR2 ANQGSEA. The CDR3 consists of 12 residues. CDR3 DNA: TGCAGCGTTGCCGGACAGCTAGAGACCCAGTACTTC. This codes for CSVAGQLETQYF.

The V gene is TRBV5-1, the J gene TRBJ2-2, with a weak D call TRBD1 (6 bases). Looked up from germline, CDR1 is SGHRS and CDR2 is YFSETQ. The CDR3 runs to 14 residues. V dropped 0 bases and J dropped 7 bases, with 10 bases sitting between them. The CDR3 sequence: CASSLDRVGGELFF. As DNA, the CDR3 is TGCGCCAGCAGCTTGGACAGGGTGGGCGGGGAGCTGTTTTTT.